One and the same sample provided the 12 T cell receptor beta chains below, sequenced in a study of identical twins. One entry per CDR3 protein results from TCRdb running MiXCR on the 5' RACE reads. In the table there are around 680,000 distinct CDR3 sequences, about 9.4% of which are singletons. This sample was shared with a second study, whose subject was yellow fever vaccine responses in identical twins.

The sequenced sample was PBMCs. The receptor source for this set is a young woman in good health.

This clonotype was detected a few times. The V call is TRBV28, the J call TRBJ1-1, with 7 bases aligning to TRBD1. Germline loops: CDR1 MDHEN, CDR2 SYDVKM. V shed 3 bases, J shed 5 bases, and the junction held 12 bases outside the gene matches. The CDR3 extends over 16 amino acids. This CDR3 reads CASSLSVKGARTEAFF. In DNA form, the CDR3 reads TGTGCCAGCAGTTTGAGTGTCAAGGGGGCGCGGACTGAAGCTTTCTTT.

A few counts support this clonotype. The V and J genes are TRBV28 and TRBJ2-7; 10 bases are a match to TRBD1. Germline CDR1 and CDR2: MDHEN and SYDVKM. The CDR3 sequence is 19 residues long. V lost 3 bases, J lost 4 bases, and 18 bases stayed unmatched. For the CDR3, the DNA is TGTGCCAGCAGTTTCAGCGACAGGGGGCGTTTGGGTCCATTTTACGAGCAGTACTTC. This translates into CASSFSDRGRLGPFYEQYF.

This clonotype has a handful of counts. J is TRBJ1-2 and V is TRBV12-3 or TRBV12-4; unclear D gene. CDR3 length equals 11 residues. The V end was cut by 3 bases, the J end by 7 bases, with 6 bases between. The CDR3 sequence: CASSFQVGYTF. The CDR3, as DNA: TGTGCCAGCAGTTTTCAAGTTGGCTACACCTTC.

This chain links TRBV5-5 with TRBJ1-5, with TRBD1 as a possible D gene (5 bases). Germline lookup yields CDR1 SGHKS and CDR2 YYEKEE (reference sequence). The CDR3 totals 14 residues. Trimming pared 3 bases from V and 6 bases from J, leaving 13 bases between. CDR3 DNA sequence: TGTGCCAGCAGCTGGGTATGGGGGGGTCAGCCCCAGCATTTT. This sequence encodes CASSWVWGGQPQHF.

DNA for the CDR3: TGCGCCAGCAGCCCGGACAGGGGGCTGAGGGAGCAGTACTTC. Its protein product is CASSPDRGLREQYF. The chain employs TRBV5-1 and TRBJ2-7; TRBD1 matches 11 bases. Germline CDR1 reads SGHRS; CDR2 reads YFSETQ. With V trimmed by 4 bases and J by 7 bases, 7 bases remained unmatched. The CDR3 has 14 residues.

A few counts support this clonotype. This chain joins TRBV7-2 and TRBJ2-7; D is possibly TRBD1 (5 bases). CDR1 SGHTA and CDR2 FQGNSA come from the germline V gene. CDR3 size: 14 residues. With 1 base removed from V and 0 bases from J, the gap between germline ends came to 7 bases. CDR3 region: CASSLGQYSYEQYF. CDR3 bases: TGTGCCAGCAGCTTAGGACAGTACTCCTACGAGCAGTACTTC.

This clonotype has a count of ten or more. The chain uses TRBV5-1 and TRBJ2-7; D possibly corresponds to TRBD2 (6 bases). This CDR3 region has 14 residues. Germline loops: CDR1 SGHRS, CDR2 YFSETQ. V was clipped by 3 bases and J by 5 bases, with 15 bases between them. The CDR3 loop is CASSSSGSWNEQYF. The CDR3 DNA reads TGCGCCAGCAGCTCTTCCGGGAGCTGGAACGAGCAGTACTTC. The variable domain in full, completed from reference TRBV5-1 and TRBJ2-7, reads KAGVTQTPRYLIKTRGQQVTLSCSPISGHRSVSWYQQTPGQGLQFLFEYFSETQRNKGNFPGRFSGRQFSNSRSEMNVSTLELGDSALYLCASSSSGSWNEQYFGPGTRLTVT.

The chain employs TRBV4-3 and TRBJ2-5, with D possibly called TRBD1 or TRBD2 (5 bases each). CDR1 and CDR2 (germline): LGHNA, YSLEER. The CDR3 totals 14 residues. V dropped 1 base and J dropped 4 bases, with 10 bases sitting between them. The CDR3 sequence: CASSQGGVGETQYF. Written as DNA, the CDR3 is TGCGCCAGCAGCCAAGGAGGGGTCGGAGAGACCCAGTACTTC.

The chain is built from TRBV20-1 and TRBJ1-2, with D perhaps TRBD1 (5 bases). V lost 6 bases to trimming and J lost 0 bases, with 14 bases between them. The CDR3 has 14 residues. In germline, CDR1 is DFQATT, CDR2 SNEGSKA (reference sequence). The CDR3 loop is CSATPGVANYGYTF. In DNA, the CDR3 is TGCAGTGCCACCCCGGGGGTAGCTAACTATGGCTACACCTTC.

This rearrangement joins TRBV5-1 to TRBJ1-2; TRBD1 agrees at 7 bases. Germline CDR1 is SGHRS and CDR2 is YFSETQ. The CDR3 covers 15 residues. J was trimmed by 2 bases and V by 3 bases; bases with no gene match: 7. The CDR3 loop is CASSSLPTGNYGYTF. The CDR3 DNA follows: TGCGCCAGCAGCTCCCTACCGACAGGGAACTATGGCTACACCTTC.

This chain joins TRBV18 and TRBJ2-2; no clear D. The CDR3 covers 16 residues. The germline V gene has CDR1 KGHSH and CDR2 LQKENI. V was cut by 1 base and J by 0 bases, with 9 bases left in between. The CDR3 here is CASSPQQFANTGELFF. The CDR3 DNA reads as TGTGCCAGCTCACCACAACAGTTCGCGAACACCGGGGAGCTGTTTTTT.

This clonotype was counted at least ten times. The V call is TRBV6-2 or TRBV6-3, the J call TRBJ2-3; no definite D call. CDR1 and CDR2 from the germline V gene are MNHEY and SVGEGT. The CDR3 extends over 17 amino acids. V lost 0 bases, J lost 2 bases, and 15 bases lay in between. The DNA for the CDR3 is TGTGCCAGCAGTTACTCGATTGCCTCCGCGATCACAGATACGCAGTATTTT. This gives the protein CASSYSIASAITDTQYF.